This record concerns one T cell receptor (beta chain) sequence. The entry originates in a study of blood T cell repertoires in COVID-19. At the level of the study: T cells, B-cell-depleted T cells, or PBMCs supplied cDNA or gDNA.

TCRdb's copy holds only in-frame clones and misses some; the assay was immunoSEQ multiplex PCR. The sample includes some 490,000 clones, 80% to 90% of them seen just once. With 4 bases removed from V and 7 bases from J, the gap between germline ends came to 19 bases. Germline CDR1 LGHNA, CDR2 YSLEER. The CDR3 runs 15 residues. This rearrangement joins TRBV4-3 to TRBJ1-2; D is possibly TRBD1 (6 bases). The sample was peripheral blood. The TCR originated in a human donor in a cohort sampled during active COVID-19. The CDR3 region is CASSPSDSTPSGYTF. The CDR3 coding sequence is TGCGCCAGCAGCCCCTCGGACAGTACCCCTAGTGGCTACACCTTC.